The present TCR beta chain was sequenced within a study of T cells after posttransplantation cyclophosphamide (dated by TCRdb to 2015 to 2016). About the investigation overall: The study tracked T cell repertoire reconstitution by TRB sequencing after myeloablative bone marrow transplantation using posttransplantation cyclophosphamide as GVHD prophylaxis. Public TRB sequences were searched against a database of over 3,600 sequences associated with responses to pathogens, tumor antigens, self-antigens and alloantigens. Because TRA and TRB clonality correlated tightly in 9 samples, later TCR analyses were limited to TRB. Antigen receptor sequencing covered samples from approximately 32 PTCy-treated patients and about 17 of their related bone marrow donors. Blood from every one of the roughly 33 PTCy patients who had 1-year posttransplant specimens underwent TRB sequencing. In 3 patients, TRB sequencing was also performed on up to 3 more blood samples taken 2 to 5.2 years after transplant, and in 4 patients, pretransplant blood was also TRB-sequenced. Points the paper makes about the study in general: The TRB repertoires of T cells infiltrating skin or the GI tract showed only limited overlap with the TRB repertoires found in blood. Donor-recipient similarity was low at 1-2 months but rose over the first year, and later blood repertoires were often dominated by donor CD8+ memory clones. Across under 50 patients, recipient CMV seropositivity and CMV reactivation were highly associated with TRB clonality; PTCy diversity was similar to CNI/methotrexate controls.

From its cysteine to its phenylalanine, the CDR3 spans 16 amino acids. Only the CDR3 DNA stays, 48 bases, in frame from base 1. For this chain, trimming is 2 bases at the V end and 5 bases at the J end, and the number of junction bases without a gene match is 8. According to the germline V gene (reference sequence), CDR1 reads MNHEY and CDR2 reads SMNVEV. Turning to this clone: Its antigen target is currently unknown. No base-level quality is on record; no much larger clone is a single base apart.

To count as naive, T cells had to be viable CD3+CD4+ or CD3+CD8+ cells with a CCR7+CD45RA+CD45RO-CD95-CD27+CD28+ profile. Peripheral blood samples were provided by related bone marrow donors on the day of marrow donation. Peripheral blood and bone marrow mononuclear cells were isolated by Ficoll-Hypaque density centrifugation and cryopreserved. FACS on a FACSAria II was used to sort CD4+ and CD8+ T cells, including the naive and memory subsets. Genomic DNA was the input for TRB sequencing, which was run either with the immunoSEQ assay at survey resolution or with the hsTCRB kit. In the paper's pipeline: The immunoSEQ software handled initial read processing, and the LymphoSeq R package was used for repertoire analyses. Clonality was computed as 1 minus normalized Shannon entropy; Gini coefficient was also calculated for each TRB dataset. To infer phenotypes in unsorted samples, TRB sequences from sorted subsets of the recipient or donor were mapped onto unsorted samples from the same recipient. The table comes from immuneACCESS by way of TCRdb, which keeps in-frame sequences with V and J called. Part of the clones is missing from these tables; in studies checked, under half for an unresolved V gene and the rest for unknown reasons. V and J calls plus clone size are reproduced from that table; the DNA served to infer D and trimming. The table for this sample lists 25,000 to 40,000 clones; around 90% of them were counted only once. 0.095% to 0.12% of the sample lies in the top ten.

This clonotype was obtained from a man aged 25 to 45 in good health and a related stem cell transplant donor. Sequencing input: naive CD4+ T cells sorted from blood. The V gene is TRBV27 and the J gene is TRBJ2-1, with 8 bases in between that match TRBD2. CDR3 region: CASSLLGGGLNNEQFF. DNA sequence: TGTGCCAGCAGTTTACTGGGCGGGGGGCTAAACAATGAGCAGTTCTTC.